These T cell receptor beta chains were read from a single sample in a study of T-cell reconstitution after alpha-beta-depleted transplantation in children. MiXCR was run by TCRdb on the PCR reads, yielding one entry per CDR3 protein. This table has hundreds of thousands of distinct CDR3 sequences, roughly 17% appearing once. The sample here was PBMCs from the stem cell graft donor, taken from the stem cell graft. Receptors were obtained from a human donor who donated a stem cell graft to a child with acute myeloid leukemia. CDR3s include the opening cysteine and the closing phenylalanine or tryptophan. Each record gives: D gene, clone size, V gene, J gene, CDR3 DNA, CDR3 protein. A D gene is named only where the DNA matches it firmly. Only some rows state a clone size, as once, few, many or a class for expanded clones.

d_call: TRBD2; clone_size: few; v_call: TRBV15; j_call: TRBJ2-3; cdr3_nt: TGTGCCACCAGCAGAGAGGCTAGCGGGGCGGATACGCAGTATTTT; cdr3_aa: CATSREASGADTQYF
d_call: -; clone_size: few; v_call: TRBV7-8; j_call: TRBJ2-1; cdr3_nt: TGTGCCAGCAGCTTAGACGCCTCCCCCTACAATGAGCAGTTCTTC; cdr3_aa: CASSLDASPYNEQFF
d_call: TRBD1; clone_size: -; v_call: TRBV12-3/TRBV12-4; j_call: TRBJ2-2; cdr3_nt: TGTGCCAGCAGTGCCCCGGGACAGGTCGGCCCCGGGGAGCTGTTTTTT; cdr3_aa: CASSAPGQVGPGELFF
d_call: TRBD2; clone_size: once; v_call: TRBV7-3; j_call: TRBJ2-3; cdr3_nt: TGTGCCAGCAGCGGGGGGGTCCCTAGCACAGATACGCAGTATTTT; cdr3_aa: CASSGGVPSTDTQYF
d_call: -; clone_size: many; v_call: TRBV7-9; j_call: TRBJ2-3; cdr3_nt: TGTGCCAGCGGGAGGCAGACCCCAGTCCCCCCAGATACGCAGTATTTT; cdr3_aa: CASGRQTPVPPDTQYF
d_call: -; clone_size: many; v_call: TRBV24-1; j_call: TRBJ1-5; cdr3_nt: TGTGCCACCAGTGATCAGGGTCCCAATCAGCCCCAGCATTTT; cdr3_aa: CATSDQGPNQPQHF
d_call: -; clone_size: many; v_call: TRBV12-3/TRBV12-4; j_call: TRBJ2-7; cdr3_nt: TGTGCCAGCAGCAACTTCATGACAGAACGTAACTCCTACGAGCAGTACTTC; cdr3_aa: CASSNFMTERNSYEQYF
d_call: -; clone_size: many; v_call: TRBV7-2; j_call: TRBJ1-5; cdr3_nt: TGTGCCAGCAGTAGGGGCTTCGATCAGCCCCAGCATTTT; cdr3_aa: CASSRGFDQPQHF
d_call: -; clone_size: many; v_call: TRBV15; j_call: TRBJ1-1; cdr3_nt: TGTGCCACCAGCAGAGAGGCGAACACTGAAGCTTTCTTT; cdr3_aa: CATSREANTEAFF
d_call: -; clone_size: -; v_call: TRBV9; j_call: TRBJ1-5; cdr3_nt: TGTGCCAGCAGCCGTAGCTACAGGGAGGGGGGCAATCAGCCCCAGAATTTT; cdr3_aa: CASSRSYREGGNQPQNF
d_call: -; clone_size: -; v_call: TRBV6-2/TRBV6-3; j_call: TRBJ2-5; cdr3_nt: TGTGCCAGCAGTTACGGAGGCGTCCCCATACAAGAGACCCAGTACTTC; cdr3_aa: CASSYGGVPIQETQYF
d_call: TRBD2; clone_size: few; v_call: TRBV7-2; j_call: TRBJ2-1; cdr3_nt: TGTGCCAGCAGCTTAGGAAGCGGGGGGCCCTATTACAATGAGCAGTTCTTC; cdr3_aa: CASSLGSGGPYYNEQFF
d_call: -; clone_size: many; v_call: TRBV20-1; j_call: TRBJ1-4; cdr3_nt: TGCAGTGCTAGGGTGGCTGGGGGTGAAAAACTGTTTTTT; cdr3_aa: CSARVAGGEKLFF
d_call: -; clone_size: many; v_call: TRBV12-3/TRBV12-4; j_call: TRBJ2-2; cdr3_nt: TGTGCCAGCAGTTCGGGCCCATCGAACACCGGGGAGCTGTTTTTT; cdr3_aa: CASSSGPSNTGELFF
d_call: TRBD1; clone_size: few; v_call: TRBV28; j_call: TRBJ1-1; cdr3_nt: TGTGCCAGCAGATCTCCGGGACAGAGCACTGAAGCTTTCTTT; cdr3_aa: CASRSPGQSTEAFF
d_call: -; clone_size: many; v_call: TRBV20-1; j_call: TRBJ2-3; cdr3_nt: TGCAGTGCTAGGGGGGGGCAGGGCACAGATACGCAGTATTTT; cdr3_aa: CSARGGQGTDTQYF
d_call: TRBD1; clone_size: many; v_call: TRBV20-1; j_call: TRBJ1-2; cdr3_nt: TGCAGTGCTAGAGTTCGGGACAGGGGAGGCGGCTACACCTTC; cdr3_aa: CSARVRDRGGGYTF
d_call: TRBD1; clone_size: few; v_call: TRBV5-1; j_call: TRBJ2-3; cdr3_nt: TGCGCCAGCCGCCGGGACAGGACTTCAGATACGCAGTATTTT; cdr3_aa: CASRRDRTSDTQYF
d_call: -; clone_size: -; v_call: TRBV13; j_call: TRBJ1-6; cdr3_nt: TGTGCCAGCAGCTCCAGGGAAGGTTCACCCCTCCACTTT; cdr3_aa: CASSSREGSPLHF
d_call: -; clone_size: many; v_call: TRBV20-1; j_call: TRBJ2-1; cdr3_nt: TGCAGTGCTAGAGAACAGGGAGGAAGCTCCTACAATGAGCAGTTCTTC; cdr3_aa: CSAREQGGSSYNEQFF
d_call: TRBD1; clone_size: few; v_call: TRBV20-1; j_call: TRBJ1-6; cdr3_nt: TGCAGTGCTTCAGTCCGGGACAGGAATTCACCCCTCCACTTT; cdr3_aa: CSASVRDRNSPLHF
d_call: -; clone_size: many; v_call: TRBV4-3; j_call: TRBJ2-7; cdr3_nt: TGCGCCAGCAGCCAAGAATCAGTAAGCTCCTACGAGCAGTACTTC; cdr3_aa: CASSQESVSSYEQYF
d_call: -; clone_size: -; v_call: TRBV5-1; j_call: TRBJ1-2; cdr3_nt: TGCGCCAGCAGCTTGGCGACTCTTGAAGTCGATGGCTACACCTTC; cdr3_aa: CASSLATLEVDGYTF
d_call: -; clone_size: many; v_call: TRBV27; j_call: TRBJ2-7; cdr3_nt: TGTGCCAGCAGCCGTCACTCAGCCTACGAGCAGTACTTC; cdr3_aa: CASSRHSAYEQYF
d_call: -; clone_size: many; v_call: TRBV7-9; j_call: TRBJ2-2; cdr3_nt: TGTGCCAGCAGCCCCTCCGGACCCCACCGAGGGCTGTTTTTT; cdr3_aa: CASSPSGPHRGLFF
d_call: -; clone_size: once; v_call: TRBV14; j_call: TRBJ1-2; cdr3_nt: TGTGCCAGCAGCTTCAAGACGGATCCGACTGGCTACACCTTC; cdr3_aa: CASSFKTDPTGYTF
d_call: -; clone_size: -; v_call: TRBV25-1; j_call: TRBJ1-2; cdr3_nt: TGTGCCAGCAGTGACTCGGACAGAAATGGCTACACCTTC; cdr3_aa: CASSDSDRNGYTF